This T cell receptor beta chain originates from a study of cytomegalovirus exposure and HLA in healthy donors. The CDR3 contains 12 residues. Germline assignment: CDR1 WSHSY and CDR2 SAAADI. V was clipped by 6 bases and J by 1 base, with 3 bases between them. The PCR was carried out with 60 Vbeta primers and 13 Jbeta primers. The assay was immunoSEQ multiplex PCR, and TCRdb's table has in-frame clones only and misses some. The sample table sets out some 130,000 clones. The sample taken for sequencing was PBMCs. This TCR derives from a woman aged 40 to 49 in good health and CMV-seropositive. This rearrangement joins TRBV10-2 to TRBJ2-2; D uncertain. CDR3 loop: CASSGNTGELFF. As DNA, the CDR3 is TGCGCCAGCAGCGGGAACACCGGGGAGCTGTTTTTT.